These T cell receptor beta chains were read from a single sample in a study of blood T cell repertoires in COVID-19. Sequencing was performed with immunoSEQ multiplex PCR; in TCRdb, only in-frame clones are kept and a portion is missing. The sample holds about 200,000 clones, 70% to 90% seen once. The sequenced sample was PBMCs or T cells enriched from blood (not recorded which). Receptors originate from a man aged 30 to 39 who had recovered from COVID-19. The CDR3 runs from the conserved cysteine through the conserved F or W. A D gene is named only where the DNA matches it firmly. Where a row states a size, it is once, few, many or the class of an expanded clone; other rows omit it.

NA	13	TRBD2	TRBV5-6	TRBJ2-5	TGTGCCAGTTGGACTAGCCCCCAAGAGACCCAGTACTTC	CASWTSPQETQYF
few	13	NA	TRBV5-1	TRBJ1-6	TGCGCCAGCAGCTACGGAGAGGGTTCACCCCTCCACTTT	CASSYGEGSPLHF
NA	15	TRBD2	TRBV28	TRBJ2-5	TGTGCCAGCAATCAAGGCGGGAGGGCCCGAGAGACCCAGTACTTC	CASNQGGRARETQYF
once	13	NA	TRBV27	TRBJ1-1	TGTGCCAGCAGTTTCGGACTAGGGTCTGAAGCTTTCTTT	CASSFGLGSEAFF
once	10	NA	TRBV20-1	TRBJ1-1	TGCAGTGCTAGAGAACAGGGAGCTTTCTTT	CSAREQGAFF
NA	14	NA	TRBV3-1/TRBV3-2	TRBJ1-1	TGTGCCAGCAGCCAGGGGGGAGCCCGCACTGAAGCTTTCTTT	CASSQGGARTEAFF
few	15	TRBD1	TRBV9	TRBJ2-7	TGTGCCAGCAGCGTAGGACAGGGTGATACCTTCGAGCAGTACTTC	CASSVGQGDTFEQYF
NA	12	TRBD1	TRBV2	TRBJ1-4	TGTGCCATACAGGGGGCTAATGAAAAACTGTTTTTT	CAIQGANEKLFF
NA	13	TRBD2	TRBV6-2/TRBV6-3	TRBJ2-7	TGTGCCAGCAGTCAGCCGGGGGGAACCGAGCAGTACTTC	CASSQPGGTEQYF
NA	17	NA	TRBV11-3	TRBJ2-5	TGTGCCAGCAGCTTAGGTCGGTGCTGTTCAGGGGAAGAGACCCAGTACTTC	CASSLGRCCSGEETQYF
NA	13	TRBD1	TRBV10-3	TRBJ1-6	TGTGCCATCAGGGACAGGCTTAATTCACCCCTCCACTTT	CAIRDRLNSPLHF
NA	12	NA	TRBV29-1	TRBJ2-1	TGCAGCGTTGGGAGGACCTACGATGAGCAGTTCTTC	CSVGRTYDEQFF
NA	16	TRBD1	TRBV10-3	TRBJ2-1	TGTGCCATCAGTGAGTCTAGGACAGGGGCCTACAATGAGCAGTTCTTC	CAISESRTGAYNEQFF
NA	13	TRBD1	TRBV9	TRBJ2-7	TGTGCCAGCAGCGTAGGACAGGGGAACGAGCAGTACTTC	CASSVGQGNEQYF
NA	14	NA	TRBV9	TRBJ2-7	TGTGCCAGCAGCGTAACGGGGGTCTCCTACGAGCAGTACTTC	CASSVTGVSYEQYF
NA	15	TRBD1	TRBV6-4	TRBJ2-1	TGTGCCAGCAGTGACCTGGGGACAGGGGGTAATGAGCAGTTCTTC	CASSDLGTGGNEQFF
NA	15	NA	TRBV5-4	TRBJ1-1	TGTGCCAGCAGCCGCACCGTGGGCCAGGGGACTGAAGCTTTCTTT	CASSRTVGQGTEAFF
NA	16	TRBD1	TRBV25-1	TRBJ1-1	TGTGCCAGCAGTGAGGTTGGCGACAGGGCGGTCACTGAAGCTTTCTTT	CASSEVGDRAVTEAFF
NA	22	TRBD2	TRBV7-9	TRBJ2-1	TGTGCCAGCAGCACTTACCTAACTGGGACTAGCGGGAGTGCTAGCTCCTACAATGAGCAGTTCTTC	CASSTYLTGTSGSASSYNEQFF
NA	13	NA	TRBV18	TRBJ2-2	TGTGCCAGCTCACCGAAGGGGGCCGGGGAGCTGTTTTTT	CASSPKGAGELFF
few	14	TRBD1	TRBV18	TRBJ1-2	TGTGCCAGCTCAAAGGACAGGGAGTCCTATGGCTACACCTTC	CASSKDRESYGYTF
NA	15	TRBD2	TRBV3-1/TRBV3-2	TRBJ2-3	TGTGCCAGCAGCGATAGCGGGAGGAGCACAGATACGCAGTATTTT	CASSDSGRSTDTQYF
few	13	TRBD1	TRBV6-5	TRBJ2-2	TGTGCCGGTTCGACAGGGGACACCGGGGAGCTGTTTTTT	CAGSTGDTGELFF